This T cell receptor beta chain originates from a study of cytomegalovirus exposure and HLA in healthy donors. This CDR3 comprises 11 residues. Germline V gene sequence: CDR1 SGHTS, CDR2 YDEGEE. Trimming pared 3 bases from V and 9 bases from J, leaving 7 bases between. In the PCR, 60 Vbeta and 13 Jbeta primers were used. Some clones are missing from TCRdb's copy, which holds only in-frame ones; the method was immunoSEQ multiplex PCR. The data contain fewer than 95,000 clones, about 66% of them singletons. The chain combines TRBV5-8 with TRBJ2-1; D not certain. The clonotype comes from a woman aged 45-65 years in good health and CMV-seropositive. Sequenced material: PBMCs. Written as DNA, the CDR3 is TGTGCCAGCAGCTCACGCAGTGAGCAGTTCTTC. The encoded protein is CASSSRSEQFF.